The 15 T cell receptor beta chains listed next were all sequenced from one sample in a study of control samples from healthy donors and cancer patients. TCRdb's copy holds only in-frame clones and misses some; the assay was immunoSEQ multiplex PCR. The table includes more than 95,000 clones, roughly nine tenths detected once. The sample was blood. The receptors were gathered from a young man in good health.

This sequence joins TRBV4-1 and TRBJ2-1; D might be TRBD2 (6 bases). The CDR3 has 15 amino acids. Germline values: CDR1 MGHRA, CDR2 YSYEKL. V lost 6 bases and J 4 bases, leaving 16 bases between the germline ends. The DNA of the CDR3 is TGCGCCAGCAGAGGGGCGGGGAGCCCATACAATGAGCAGTTCTTC. Translated, it gives CASRGAGSPYNEQFF.

This clone was observed a single time. The chain recombines TRBV30 with TRBJ2-1; maybe TRBD2 (6 bases). CDR3 size: 15 residues. Germline assignment: CDR1 GTSNPN and CDR2 SVGIG (reference sequence). Trimming removed 1 base at V and 7 bases at J, with 17 bases between. The CDR3 spells CAWSGSGLRVNEQFF. The CDR3 region has the DNA TGTGCCTGGAGTGGGAGCGGACTAAGGGTAAATGAGCAGTTCTTC.

This chain uses TRBV19 with TRBJ1-1; D is ambiguous. V gave up 5 bases and J gave up 4 bases, with 14 bases separating them. CDR3 length: 14 amino acids. CDR1 and CDR2 (germline): LNHDA, SQIVND (reference sequence). The CDR3 reads CASSPRALGTEAFF. The CDR3 DNA reads TGTGCCAGTAGTCCACGGGCCTTGGGCACTGAAGCTTTCTTT.

The chain uses TRBV10-3 and TRBJ1-4; D unresolved. Per the germline V gene, CDR1 is ENHRY and CDR2 is SYGVKD. V shed 9 bases and J shed 0 bases, with 8 bases lying between them. The CDR3 is 13 residues long. CDR3 amino acids: CAIATSTNEKLFF. The CDR3, as DNA: TGTGCCATTGCGACGTCAACTAATGAAAAACTGTTTTTT.

This clone was recorded many times. V and J are TRBV10-1 and TRBJ2-7; D may be TRBD1 (6 bases). Trimming stripped 10 bases from V and 4 bases from J, with 11 bases between. This CDR3 comprises 11 residues. Germline V gives CDR1 WNHNN, CDR2 SYGVQD (reference sequence). CDR3 in amino acids: CATQQGYEQYF. The DNA of the CDR3 is TGCGCCACCCAACAGGGTTACGAGCAGTACTTC.

This chain uses TRBV27 with TRBJ2-7; D is undetermined. The length of the CDR3 is 12 residues. Trimming took off 6 bases at V and 4 bases at J, with 10 bases between the two ends. Germline loops: CDR1 MNHEY, CDR2 SMNVEV (reference sequence). CDR3 nucleotide sequence: TGTGCCAGCAGCCCGTCAGGATACGAGCAGTACTTC. This sequence encodes CASSPSGYEQYF.

V gene TRBV30 combines with J gene TRBJ1-4; TRBD1 is a possible D gene (5 bases). The CDR3 is made up of 16 amino acids. Germline-derived CDR1 and CDR2 are GTSNPN and SVGIG (reference sequence). Trimming shortened V by 2 bases and J by 8 bases, and 21 bases separated the two germline ends. This CDR3 is CAWSLPSGLAGEKLFF. The CDR3 DNA reads TGTGCCTGGAGTCTCCCATCGGGTCTGGCAGGGGAAAAACTGTTTTTT.

This chain joins TRBV19 and TRBJ2-7, with D possibly matching TRBD1 (5 bases). This CDR3 comprises 15 residues. CDR1 and CDR2 from the germline V gene are LNHDA and SQIVND (reference sequence). V lost 2 bases and J lost 0, with 11 bases in between. The CDR3 reads CASSIRGRGSYEQYF. CDR3 bases: TGTGCCAGTAGTATAAGGGGAAGAGGCTCCTACGAGCAGTACTTC.

V and J are TRBV7-2 and TRBJ2-2, with a tentative D call TRBD1 (5 bases). Deletions cut 1 base from V and 7 bases from J, with 10 bases between. Germline V CDR1 and CDR2: SGHTA, FQGNSA. The CDR3 extends over 14 amino acids. The CDR3 loop reads CASSLGGLLGELFF. The CDR3 DNA follows: TGTGCCAGCAGCTTAGGGGGCCTGCTCGGGGAGCTGTTTTTT. The full variable domain, rest sourced from reference TRBV7-2 and TRBJ2-2, is GAGVSQSPSNKVTEKGKDVELRCDPISGHTALYWYRQSLGQGLEFLIYFQGNSAPDKSGLPSDRFSAERTGGSVSTLTIQRTQQEDSAVYLCASSLGGLLGELFFGEGSRLTVL.

This clone was counted between two and nine times. This chain uses TRBV11-2 with TRBJ2-1; 11 bases map to TRBD2. The CDR3 is made up of 18 amino acids. The germline CDR1 and CDR2 sequences are SGHAT and FQNNGV. The V and J ends lost 5 bases and 9 bases, in that order; junction bases with no gene match: 18. CDR3 in amino acids: CASSIRRAVLAGGIEQFF. CDR3 nucleotides: TGTGCCAGCAGCATCCGAAGGGCGGTCCTAGCGGGAGGTATTGAGCAGTTCTTC.

The chain employs TRBV6-6 and TRBJ1-6, with D possibly matching TRBD1 (6 bases). Trimming pared 6 bases from V and 7 bases from J, leaving 13 bases between. CDR1 is MNHNY and CDR2 is SVGAGI in the germline V gene (reference sequence). The CDR3 runs to 14 residues. The CDR3 loop is CASRLGHANSPLHF. The DNA of the CDR3 is TGTGCCAGCAGGTTGGGACACGCCAATTCACCCCTCCACTTT.

The chain joins TRBV18 to TRBJ1-5; D is possibly TRBD1 (5 bases). With 0 bases removed from V and 6 bases from J, the gap between germline ends came to 12 bases. The germline gives CDR1 KGHSH, CDR2 LQKENI. The CDR3 has 15 residues. Here the CDR3 reads CASSPPLREGQPQHF. The CDR3 DNA sequence: TGTGCCAGCTCACCACCGCTCAGGGAGGGTCAGCCCCAGCATTTT.

The CDR3 DNA reads as TGTGCCAGTCCCTTCGGCATGAACACTGAAGCTTTCTTT. Translation gives CASPFGMNTEAFF. The rearrangement joins TRBV6-5 to TRBJ1-1; D not resolved. This CDR3 region has 13 residues. V was pared by 9 bases and J by 0 bases, with 11 bases between. CDR1 is MNHEY and CDR2 is SVGAGI in the germline V gene.

This clone showed up just a few times. The chain's CDR3 is CASSWTGIRKPQHF. The CDR3 nucleotides are TGTGCCAGCAGTTGGACAGGGATTCGTAAGCCCCAGCATTTT. This chain uses TRBV28 with TRBJ1-5; 8 bases match TRBD1. After removal of 4 bases from V and 8 bases from J, the junction contained 7 bases not matched to a gene. This CDR3 spans 14 amino acids. Germline values: CDR1 MDHEN, CDR2 SYDVKM.

V gene TRBV20-1 combines with J gene TRBJ2-7; TRBD1 is a possible D gene (5 bases). The CDR3 has 11 amino acids. Germline loops: CDR1 DFQATT, CDR2 SNEGSKA (reference sequence). V shed 5 bases and J shed 4 bases, with 9 bases lying between them. The CDR3 protein is CSARRQYEQYF. In DNA, the CDR3 is TGCAGTGCTCGACGACAGTACGAGCAGTACTTC.